This T cell receptor beta chain is from a study of CD8 T cells in ankylosing spondylitis. Study-wide findings and caveats: Seemingly distinctive of ankylosing spondylitis blood was a TCR beta motif formed by eight highly homologous variants. Reportedly, matched ankylosing spondylitis synovial fluid was significantly enriched for disease-linked clones.

The CDR3 has 13 amino acids. J was trimmed by 2 bases and V by 5 bases; bases with no gene match: 5. CDR1 DFQATT and CDR2 SNEGSKA come from the germline V gene (reference sequence). TCRdb re-called the 5' RACE reads through MiXCR, storing one row per CDR3 protein. This table has around 490,000 distinct CDR3 sequences, approximately 5.3% appearing once. Ten or more counts support this clonotype. Its target is unknown. Sequencing input: blood, either unsorted or a sorted T cell fraction (not recorded which). This receptor was obtained from a male donor with ankylosing spondylitis. This chain links TRBV20-1 with TRBJ1-1, with 7 positions matching TRBD1. Here the CDR3 reads CSALYRGNTEAFF. The DNA for the CDR3 is TGCAGTGCTCTCTACAGGGGAAACACTGAAGCTTTCTTT.